These 23 T cell receptor beta chains originate from one sample sequenced in a study of T-cell memory formation after mild COVID-19. TCRdb fed the 5' RACE reads into MiXCR, producing one record per CDR3 protein. The profile shows 450,000 to 700,000 distinct CDR3 sequences, more than 15% of them singletons. The sample comprised PBMCs or a T cell subset sorted from them (not recorded which). These receptors came from an adult woman who had mild COVID-19 (a few samples of this study predate the infection). Cell type and time point are not known.

This clonotype was counted a few times. J is TRBJ1-1 and V is TRBV12-3 or TRBV12-4; unclear D gene. V was trimmed by 6 bases and J by 1 base, leaving 9 bases between them. This CDR3 has 13 amino acids. DNA of the CDR3: TGTGCCAGCAGCAAAGAGCAGAACACTGAAGCTTTCTTT. This codes for CASSKEQNTEAFF.

The genes are TRBV4-1 and TRBJ2-1; the D gene is possibly TRBD1 (6 bases). Per the germline V gene, CDR1 is MGHRA and CDR2 is YSYEKL. The CDR3 sequence is 17 residues long. V lost 0 bases and J 0 bases, leaving 12 bases between the germline ends. As DNA, the CDR3 is TGCGCCAGCAGCCAAGAGGGGGCCTATAGCTCCTACAATGAGCAGTTCTTC. It is translated as CASSQEGAYSSYNEQFF.

V gene TRBV7-8 combines with J gene TRBJ2-5, with D maybe TRBD1 (5 bases). From germline, CDR1 is SGHVS and CDR2 FQNEAQ. The CDR3 is 14 residues long. Trimming took off 1 base at V and 4 bases at J, with 10 bases between the two ends. The DNA for the CDR3 is TGTGCCAGCAGCTTAGTCGCCAGGGCAGAGACCCAGTACTTC. This encodes CASSLVARAETQYF.

This clonotype has only a few counts. This chain links TRBV10-3 with TRBJ1-5; 7 bases match TRBD1. The CDR3 has 13 residues. Germline-derived CDR1 and CDR2 are ENHRY and SYGVKD. V trimming: 8 bases; J trimming: 4 bases; junction bases outside the gene matches: 5. The CDR3, as DNA: TGTGCCATCGCCCAGGGGGGGAATCAGCCCCAGCATTTT. It translates to CAIAQGGNQPQHF.

There are a few counts of this clonotype. V is TRBV12-3 or TRBV12-4 and J is TRBJ2-3; D is perhaps TRBD2 (7 bases). V was trimmed by 5 bases and J by 6 bases, leaving 18 bases between them. The length of the CDR3 is 15 residues. The CDR3 DNA is TGTGCCAGCAGTCGCGGGGGCCCCCCTGGGGATACGCAGTATTTT. It specifies CASSRGGPPGDTQYF.

V is TRBV6-5 and J is TRBJ1-1; TRBD1 is a possible D gene (5 bases). Germline CDR1 is MNHEY and CDR2 is SVGAGI. CDR3 size: 14 residues. The germline V and J ends were trimmed by 2 bases and 8 bases, with 15 bases remaining between them. This CDR3 reads CASSYTGTASEAFF. CDR3 sequence (DNA): TGTGCCAGCAGTTACACCGGGACCGCCTCAGAAGCTTTCTTT.

Only a few counts were recorded for this clonotype. The V and J genes are TRBV29-1 and TRBJ2-7; perhaps TRBD2 as D (6 bases). V lost 3 bases and J lost 3, with 12 bases in between. CDR3 length: 13 residues. Germline V CDR1 and CDR2: SQVTM, ANQGSEA. CDR3 coding DNA: TGCAGCGTTGACGACAAGGAGGGCTACGAGCAGTACTTC. Residues: CSVDDKEGYEQYF.

This clonotype was seen a handful of times. This chain joins TRBV3-1 and TRBJ2-3; the match to TRBD1 covers 7 bases. The CDR3 is made up of 16 amino acids. J was trimmed by 0 bases and V by 7 bases; bases with no gene match: 10. The germline gives CDR1 LGHDT, CDR2 YNNKEL (reference sequence). The CDR3 loop reads CASNQGQLTSTDTQYF. Written as DNA, the CDR3 is TGTGCCAGCAACCAGGGACAGCTAACTAGCACAGATACGCAGTATTTT.

This clonotype was seen a handful of times. V and J are TRBV7-9 and TRBJ1-5; tentatively, D is TRBD1 (5 bases). The CDR3 has 14 amino acids. V lost 5 bases, J lost 3 bases, and 11 bases lay in between. Germline-derived CDR1 and CDR2 are SEHNR and FQNEAQ (reference sequence). CDR3 sequence: CASSPGTFNQPQHF. CDR3 DNA: TGTGCCAGCAGCCCCGGGACCTTCAATCAGCCCCAGCATTTT.

The V and J genes are TRBV4-1 and TRBJ1-2; D is unresolved. The CDR3 is 14 residues long. Germline CDR1 reads MGHRA; CDR2 reads YSYEKL. Trimming stripped 2 bases from V and 4 bases from J, with 11 bases between. The CDR3 sequence: CASSQKTGPYGYTF. The CDR3 coding sequence is TGCGCCAGCAGCCAAAAAACGGGCCCCTATGGCTACACCTTC.

This clonotype has a handful of counts. The rearrangement uses TRBV5-4 and TRBJ1-5; 9 nucleotides agree with TRBD1. Germline values: CDR1 SGHNT, CDR2 YYREEE (reference sequence). V lost 4 bases to trimming and J lost 3 bases; unmatched junction nucleotides: 5. This CDR3 has 15 residues. Written as DNA, the CDR3 is TGTGCCAGCAGCCCCGGACAGGGGAACAATCAGCCCCAGCATTTT. Protein sequence: CASSPGQGNNQPQHF.

The rearrangement uses TRBV4-1 and TRBJ2-2; 8 nucleotides match TRBD2. This CDR3 is 16 amino acids long. Germline CDR1 is MGHRA and CDR2 is YSYEKL. After removal of 1 base from V and 5 bases from J, the junction contained 6 bases not matched to a gene. CDR3 in amino acids: CASSQVVAGKTGELFF. The CDR3 DNA sequence: TGCGCCAGCAGCCAAGTAGTAGCGGGGAAGACCGGGGAGCTGTTTTTT.

This clonotype has just a few counts. This chain connects TRBV3-1 to TRBJ2-5, with D possibly matching TRBD1 (5 bases). There are 13 residues in the CDR3. The V and J ends lost 4 bases and 5 bases respectively, with 11 bases between them. Germline lookup yields CDR1 LGHDT and CDR2 YNNKEL (reference sequence). The CDR3 DNA reads as TGTGCCAGCAGCCGTCAGGGTATGGAGACCCAGTACTTC. Translating gives CASSRQGMETQYF.

This clonotype was detected many times. The rearrangement joins TRBV7-9 to TRBJ2-7; 8 bases align to TRBD1. Germline loops: CDR1 SEHNR, CDR2 FQNEAQ (reference sequence). Trimming took 5 bases from V and 5 from J; bases not matched to a gene: 2. The CDR3 loop spans 12 amino acids. This CDR3 is CASSATGDEQYF. In DNA, the CDR3 is TGTGCCAGCAGCGCGACAGGGGACGAGCAGTACTTC.

The chain has TRBV11-2 and TRBJ2-3; 7 bases are shared with TRBD1. The germline gives CDR1 SGHAT, CDR2 FQNNGV. With 1 base clipped from V and 5 bases from J, the junction kept 6 bases outside the gene matches. This CDR3 region has 15 residues. In DNA form, the CDR3 reads TGTGCCAGCAGCTTAGGAAGGGGGCCTGTAGATACGCAGTATTTT. It yields the protein CASSLGRGPVDTQYF.

The rearrangement links TRBV30 to TRBJ1-5, with D possibly TRBD1 on 5 matching bases. This CDR3 is 16 amino acids long. Trimming removed 0 bases at V and 3 bases at J, with 15 bases between. Germline V CDR1 and CDR2: GTSNPN, SVGIG (reference sequence). CDR3: CAWSVRGIVSNQPQHF. DNA for the CDR3: TGTGCCTGGAGTGTTCGGGGGATCGTATCCAATCAGCCCCAGCATTTT.

The rearrangement uses TRBV5-8 and TRBJ1-1; no firm D call. The germline V gene encodes CDR1 SGHTS and CDR2 YDEGEE. With 4 bases removed from V and 5 bases from J, the gap between germline ends came to 15 bases. The CDR3 spans 14 residues. The CDR3 coding sequence is TGTGCCAGCAGCCGCCTCGTGGCGGGGACTGAAGCTTTCTTT. As protein: CASSRLVAGTEAFF.

Comment on this clonotype: A junction end diverges from the germline sequence, so it may reflect a read error. The chain uses TRBV7-7 and TRBJ2-5; D may be TRBD1 or TRBD2 (7 bases each). CDR3 length equals 15 residues. Germline V gene data show CDR1 as SSHAT and CDR2 as FNYEAQ (reference sequence). This chain's CDR3 is CASSLSGTVQETQYF. CDR3 coding DNA: TGTGCTAGCAGCTTAAGCGGGACAGTCCAAGAGACCCAGTACTTC.

This clonotype came up a few times. The V gene is TRBV5-5, the J gene TRBJ2-1, with a possible D match to TRBD1 (6 bases). Germline lookup yields CDR1 SGHKS and CDR2 YYEKEE (reference sequence). Between the trimmed V and J ends, which lost 4 bases and 0 bases, there was a span of 14 bases. The CDR3 length is 16 residues. In nucleotides, the CDR3 is TGTGCCAGCAGCGACCGGGACACAACCTCCTACAATGAGCAGTTCTTC. As protein: CASSDRDTTSYNEQFF.

This clonotype was detected a few times. The chain's CDR3 is CASTQRQKQFF. CDR3 DNA: TGTGCCAGCACCCAAAGGCAGAAGCAGTTCTTC. The rearrangement uses TRBV12-3 or TRBV12-4 and TRBJ2-1; unclear D gene. V was shortened by 7 bases and J by 11 bases, with 12 bases between the two germline ends. There are 11 residues in the CDR3.

This chain joins TRBV29-1 and TRBJ2-2, with D possibly being TRBD1 (5 bases). CDR1 and CDR2 (germline): SQVTM, ANQGSEA. This CDR3 spans 14 amino acids. V lost 5 bases to trimming and J lost 3 bases, with 13 bases between them. The CDR3 sequence is CSVSRDQHTGELFF. The CDR3 bases are TGCAGCGTTTCCAGGGATCAGCACACCGGGGAGCTGTTTTTT.

This clonotype came up a few times. The V and J genes are TRBV2 and TRBJ2-7; no definite D call. Germline CDR1 reads SNHLY; CDR2 reads FYNNEI. Trimming pared 10 bases from V and 2 bases from J, leaving 6 bases between. The CDR3 loop spans 10 amino acids. The CDR3 reads CATWAYEQYF. The CDR3 DNA reads as TGTGCCACCTGGGCCTACGAGCAGTACTTC.

This clonotype was counted only a few times. A junction boundary mismatches the germline segment, possibly from a read error. The chain links TRBV15 to TRBJ1-1; 7 positions match TRBD1. CDR3 size: 14 residues. CDR1 is LNHNV, CDR2 YYDKDF, per germline (reference sequence). The CDR3 loop reads CATTRQGRNTEAFF. The CDR3 DNA is TGTGCCACCACCAGACAGGGCCGAAACACTGAAGCTTTCTTT.